These 27 T cell receptor beta chains originate from one sample sequenced in a study of Ad26.COV2.S vaccination and SARS-CoV-2 variants. Treatment noted: over 15 received Ad26.COV2.S at low or high dose, single or two shots; 5 received placebo; per-sample allocation not given. Sampling was performed 63 days after the first vaccine or placebo injection. Using immunoSEQ multiplex PCR, the repertoire was profiled, and TCRdb retains in-frame clones only, with some absent. This sample has about 350,000 clones; roughly nine tenths occur once, and the top ten carry approximately 5.9%. The specimen was peripheral blood, collected in a trial of Ad26.COV2.S vaccine versus placebo. The receptor source for this set is a person between 18 and 59 years old who received the Ad26.COV2.S COVID-19 vaccine or a placebo.

The rearrangement joins TRBV14 to TRBJ2-3; D unclear. Germline V gives CDR1 SGHDN, CDR2 FVKESK. Trimming removed 1 base at V and 5 bases at J, with 13 bases between. The CDR3 spans 15 residues. The CDR3 DNA is TGTGCCAGCAGCCAAGTAGGAATGTTCGGAGATACGCAGTATTTT. Translating gives CASSQVGMFGDTQYF.

V is TRBV7-2 and J is TRBJ2-3; D possibly matches TRBD1 or TRBD2 (6 bases each). Germline V CDR1 and CDR2: SGHTA, FQGNSA. The CDR3 length is 14 residues. Trimming left V 8 bases short and J 2 bases short, with 14 bases between. In nucleotides, the CDR3 is TGTGCCAGCGGTGGGGGGCCCTTCACAGATACGCAGTATTTT. This sequence encodes CASGGGPFTDTQYF. The full variable domain, in which reference TRBV7-2 and TRBJ2-3 provide the parts outside the CDR3, is GAGVSQSPSNKVTEKGKDVELRCDPISGHTALYWYRQSLGQGLEFLIYFQGNSAPDKSGLPSDRFSAERTGGSVSTLTIQRTQQEDSAVYLCASGGGPFTDTQYFGPGTRLTVL.

This rearrangement joins TRBV20-1 to TRBJ2-7; D is uncertain. This CDR3 region has 13 residues. V dropped 3 bases and J dropped 2 bases, with 11 bases sitting between them. Germline lookup yields CDR1 DFQATT and CDR2 SNEGSKA (reference sequence). This CDR3 reads CSASHLPPYEQYF. Here the CDR3 DNA reads TGCAGTGCTAGTCACCTACCTCCCTACGAGCAGTACTTC.

The gene calls are TRBV15 and TRBJ2-3; 8 bases are a match to TRBD1. This CDR3 is 15 amino acids long. Germline CDR1 is LNHNV and CDR2 is YYDKDF (reference sequence). J lost 4 bases, V lost 3 bases, and 6 bases had no gene match. CDR3 in amino acids: CATSRWTGIPDTQYF. CDR3 DNA: TGTGCCACCAGCAGGTGGACAGGGATCCCAGATACGCAGTATTTT.

The rearrangement links TRBV27 to TRBJ2-1; no reliable D call. From germline, CDR1 is MNHEY and CDR2 SMNVEV (reference sequence). The CDR3 contains 13 residues. V dropped 6 bases and J dropped 4 bases, with 10 bases sitting between them. CDR3 region: CASRPAGYNEQFF. CDR3 nucleotides: TGTGCCAGCAGGCCGGCTGGGTACAATGAGCAGTTCTTC.

This CDR3 reads CASSLEGAGSYNEQFF. The CDR3 DNA reads as TGTGCCAGCAGCTTGGAGGGTGCGGGGTCCTACAATGAGCAGTTCTTC. The chain recombines TRBV5-4 with TRBJ2-1, with D possibly TRBD2 on 6 matching bases. Deletions cut 0 bases from V and 1 base from J, with 11 bases between. The CDR3 runs 16 residues. Germline V gene data show CDR1 as SGHNT and CDR2 as YYREEE (reference sequence). Based on the CDR3 plus reference TRBV5-4 and TRBJ2-1, the full variable domain is ETGVTQSPTHLIKTRGQQVTLRCSSQSGHNTVSWYQQALGQGPQFIFQYYREEENGRGNFPPRFSGLQFPNYSSELNVNALELDDSALYLCASSLEGAGSYNEQFFGPGTRLTVL.

The chain has TRBV27 and TRBJ2-6, with D unclear. Per germline, CDR1 MNHEY and CDR2 SMNVEV (reference sequence). The CDR3 is 14 amino acids. The ends were cut back, 3 bases at V and 1 base at J, with 4 bases in the middle. The CDR3 loop is CASSLRSGANVLTF. CDR3 in DNA: TGTGCCAGCAGTTTGAGGTCTGGGGCCAACGTCCTGACTTTC.

This chain uses TRBV24-1 with TRBJ2-7; weak D call: TRBD2 (5 bases). The CDR3 length is 12 residues. V was clipped by 0 bases and J by 6 bases, with 5 bases between them. Per the germline V gene, CDR1 is KGHDR and CDR2 is SFDVKD. The CDR3 DNA sequence: TGTGCCACCAGTGATTTGGAGGGCGAGCAGTACTTC. Residues: CATSDLEGEQYF.

The V and J genes are TRBV12-5 and TRBJ1-1, with TRBD1 matching over 8 bases. The CDR3 totals 13 residues. The V and J ends lost 2 bases and 10 bases, in that order; junction bases with no gene match: 6. The germline CDR1 and CDR2 sequences are LGHNT and FRNRAP. The CDR3 DNA reads TGTGCTAGTGGTTTGTCAGGGGGCTTGGGAGCTTTCTTT. Translating it yields CASGLSGGLGAFF.

The CDR3 bases are TGTGCCAGCAGCCAAAGGGACAGAAGCCCCGATTCACCCCTCCACTTT. Its protein product is CASSQRDRSPDSPLHF. The chain joins TRBV3-1 (or the pseudogene TRBV3-2) to TRBJ1-6; 7 nucleotides agree with TRBD1. Looked up from germline, CDR1 is LGHDT and CDR2 is YNNKEL (reference sequence). V dropped 2 bases and J dropped 8; count of bases not matched to a gene: 9. The CDR3 runs to 16 residues.

The chain has TRBV5-4 and TRBJ2-5; TRBD1 or TRBD2 may be the D gene (5 bases each). This CDR3 is built from 15 residues. V was shortened by 3 bases and J by 5 bases, with 17 bases between the two germline ends. Germline V gene lookup returns CDR1 SGHNT and CDR2 YYREEE (reference sequence). The DNA for the CDR3 is TGTGCCAGCAGCTCTTCGACAGACTATTTGGAGACCCAGTACTTC. This encodes CASSSSTDYLETQYF.

The chain joins TRBV18 to TRBJ1-1, with TRBD1 as a possible D gene (5 bases). CDR3 length: 13 residues. V shed 10 bases and J shed 5 bases, with 17 bases lying between them. CDR1 is KGHSH, CDR2 LQKENI, per germline. In DNA form, the CDR3 reads TGTGCCACCTCCTCGGGGGGAGGAACTGAAGCTTTCTTT. Translating gives CATSSGGGTEAFF.

The CDR3 is CAWSPLDRGRTGYTF. Here the CDR3 DNA reads TGTGCCTGGAGCCCTCTAGACAGGGGGCGAACTGGCTACACCTTC. The chain joins TRBV30 to TRBJ1-2, with 10 bases matching TRBD1. V shed 3 bases, J shed 7 bases, and the junction held 11 bases outside the gene matches. The length of the CDR3 is 15 residues. In germline, CDR1 is GTSNPN, CDR2 SVGIG (reference sequence).

This chain connects TRBV7-9 to TRBJ1-4, with 9 bases that match TRBD1. The CDR3 consists of 13 residues. CDR1 and CDR2 from the germline V gene are SEHNR and FQNEAQ (reference sequence). V was pared by 6 bases and J by 6 bases, with 2 bases of the junction left unmatched. CDR3 region: CASSRTGDEKLFF. The CDR3 bases are TGTGCCAGCAGTCGGACAGGGGATGAAAAACTGTTTTTT. The variable domain in full, completed from reference TRBV7-9 and TRBJ1-4, reads DTGVSQNPRHKITKRGQNVTFRCDPISEHNRLYWYRQTLGQGPEFLTYFQNEAQLEKSRLLSDRFSAERPKGSFSTLEIQRTEQGDSAMYLCASSRTGDEKLFFGSGTQLSVL.

The chain joins TRBV6-5 to TRBJ2-7; D is unclear. CDR1 is MNHEY, CDR2 SVGAGI, per germline. This CDR3 has 14 residues. V gave up 2 bases and J gave up 5 bases, with 13 bases separating them. CDR3 region: CASSYGPLSDEQYF. The CDR3 coding sequence is TGTGCCAGCAGTTACGGGCCCCTCAGTGACGAGCAGTACTTC.

This sequence joins TRBV7-3 and TRBJ2-7, with TRBD1 matching 7 bases. The V gene end was trimmed by 3 bases and the J gene end by 6 bases; junction bases not matched to a gene: 5. CDR3 length: 13 amino acids. Germline lookup yields CDR1 SGHTA and CDR2 FQGTGA. CDR3 region: CASSFLGQAEQYF. CDR3 bases: TGTGCCAGCAGCTTCCTTGGACAGGCCGAGCAGTACTTC.

This clone has only one observation. The rearrangement links TRBV5-5 to TRBJ2-1; a weak D match, TRBD2 (6 bases). The CDR3 length is 15 residues. V was trimmed by 3 bases and J by 1 base, leaving 11 bases between them. Per the germline V gene, CDR1 is SGHKS and CDR2 is YYEKEE (reference sequence). For the CDR3, the DNA is TGTGCCAGCAGCTCCGGACGGGGGTCCTACAATGAGCAGTTCTTC. Translating gives CASSSGRGSYNEQFF.

The chain couples TRBV28 to TRBJ2-1, with D possibly matching TRBD1 (5 bases). This CDR3 spans 13 amino acids. With 11 bases removed from V and 4 bases from J, the gap between germline ends came to 15 bases. Germline assignment: CDR1 MDHEN and CDR2 SYDVKM. The CDR3 sequence: CAHQGFSYNEQFF. DNA of the CDR3: TGTGCCCATCAGGGATTTTCATACAATGAGCAGTTCTTC.

J is TRBJ2-7 and V is TRBV5-5; D ambiguous. This CDR3 contains 14 residues. CDR1 is SGHKS, CDR2 YYEKEE, per germline (reference sequence). The V and J ends lost 7 bases and 4 bases respectively, with 18 bases between them. The CDR3 loop is CASLNAIYSYEQYF. The CDR3 DNA reads TGTGCCAGCCTTAACGCTATCTATAGTTACGAGCAGTACTTC.

Turning to this clone: A junction boundary mismatches the germline segment, possibly from a read error. This chain links TRBV3-1 (or the pseudogene TRBV3-2) with TRBJ1-2; TRBD1 matches at 8 bases. The CDR3 runs to 18 residues. The germline V gene has CDR1 LGHDT and CDR2 YNNKEL (reference sequence). The CDR3 nucleotides are TGTGCCAGCAGCCAAGATTTAGTTGGGACAGGCGCTAACGATGGCTACACCTTC. Residues: CASSQDLVGTGANDGYTF.

The CDR3 here is CASSQEDGDRGLGTEAFF. The DNA for the CDR3 is TGTGCCAGCAGCCAAGAAGACGGGGACAGGGGGCTGGGCACTGAAGCTTTCTTT. The genes are TRBV4-2 and TRBJ1-1; 12 positions agree with TRBD1. V trimming: 0 bases; J trimming: 4 bases; junction bases outside the gene matches: 9. The CDR3 is made up of 18 amino acids. Germline-derived CDR1 and CDR2 are LGHNA and YNFKEQ.

This clone has only one observation. The gene calls are TRBV7-8 and TRBJ1-5, with 7 bases identical to TRBD1. J was trimmed by 0 bases and V by 1 base; bases with no gene match: 6. The CDR3 has 17 amino acids. Germline lookup yields CDR1 SGHVS and CDR2 FQNEAQ. CDR3 loop: CASSLVGQPYSNQPQHF. DNA of the CDR3: TGTGCCAGCAGCTTAGTGGGACAGCCGTATAGCAATCAGCCCCAGCATTTT.

This chain uses TRBV5-1 with TRBJ1-6; D unresolved. CDR1 and CDR2 (germline): SGHRS, YFSETQ. Trimming pared 5 bases from V and 9 bases from J, leaving 15 bases between. The CDR3 covers 14 residues. Here the CDR3 reads CASSNSGPLSPLHF. The CDR3 DNA is TGCGCCAGCAGTAATTCCGGGCCCCTTTCACCCCTCCACTTT.

The CDR3 loop is CATSRGNREAEGYTF. The CDR3 nucleotides read TGTGCCACCAGCAGAGGTAATCGGGAGGCTGAGGGCTACACCTTC. This chain connects TRBV15 to TRBJ1-2; no clear D gene. Germline V CDR1 and CDR2: LNHNV, YYDKDF (reference sequence). V lost 1 base, J lost 8 bases, and 17 bases lay in between. The CDR3 sequence is 15 residues long.

The chain is built from TRBV19 and TRBJ2-3; 12 bases map to TRBD2. CDR3 length: 16 residues. Germline V CDR1 and CDR2: LNHDA, SQIVND (reference sequence). V lost 4 bases, J lost 5 bases, and 7 bases stayed unmatched. The CDR3 sequence: CASSTWTSGAVDTQYF. CDR3 bases: TGTGCCAGTAGTACCTGGACTAGCGGGGCGGTAGATACGCAGTATTTT.

The chain employs TRBV24-1 and TRBJ2-3; perhaps TRBD1 as D (6 bases). Trimming stripped 10 bases from V and 5 bases from J, with 12 bases between. Germline CDR1 KGHDR, CDR2 SFDVKD. The CDR3 length is 12 residues. The chain's CDR3 is CATQSQGDTQYF. CDR3 DNA: TGTGCCACGCAGTCACAGGGAGATACGCAGTATTTT.

In its sample, this clone was seen once. The chain links TRBV2 to TRBJ2-1; 11 bases map to TRBD2. Trimming at V came to 7 bases and at J to 2 bases, leaving 10 bases not matched to a gene. The CDR3 sequence is 17 residues long. Germline CDR1 and CDR2: SNHLY and FYNNEI. The CDR3 spells CASTKPGLAETYNEQFF. CDR3 nucleotide sequence: TGTGCCAGCACCAAACCGGGACTAGCGGAAACCTACAATGAGCAGTTCTTC.